The 7 T cell receptor beta chains presented below share a single source sample, sequenced in a study of siplizumab effects on memory and regulatory T cells. The assay was immunoSEQ multiplex PCR, and TCRdb's table has in-frame clones only and misses some. The sample has 100,000 or so clones; around 92% are singletons. Sequences were obtained from CD4+ T cells sorted from blood. These receptors all come from a human donor in good health. Some clones in this sample may be carry-over from other donors' samples.

This chain uses TRBV5-1 with TRBJ2-1; TRBD1 matches 9 bases. Germline CDR1 reads SGHRS; CDR2 reads YFSETQ. CDR3 length: 16 amino acids. V dropped 3 bases and J dropped 5; count of bases not matched to a gene: 9. CDR3 sequence reads: CASSWTPGQGHNEQFF. CDR3 bases: TGCGCCAGCAGCTGGACCCCGGGACAGGGACACAATGAGCAGTTCTTC.

In the case of this clone: This same CDR3 is encoded by further DNA sequences in the sample. The chain combines TRBV9 with TRBJ2-5; D not resolved. The CDR3 consists of 13 residues. CDR1 and CDR2 from the germline V gene are SGDLS and YYNGEE. Between the trimmed V and J ends, which lost 1 base and 1 base, there was a span of 5 bases. The CDR3 region has the DNA TGTGCCAGCAGCGTAAGAGGCCAAGAGACCCAGTACTTC. As protein: CASSVRGQETQYF.

This chain links TRBV19 with TRBJ2-1, with 11 bases aligning to TRBD2. Germline V lookup: CDR1 LNHDA, CDR2 SQIVND (reference sequence). V shed 4 bases and J 0 bases; nucleotides not matched to a gene: 2. The CDR3 has 16 residues. The CDR3 reads CASSTSGRTSYNEQFF. DNA of the CDR3: TGTGCCAGTAGTACTAGCGGGAGGACCTCCTACAATGAGCAGTTCTTC.

This sequence joins TRBV7-2 and TRBJ1-2; 8 nucleotides agree with TRBD1. CDR1 is SGHTA, CDR2 FQGNSA, per germline. The CDR3 consists of 14 residues. J gave up 2 bases and V 5 bases, and 4 bases lay outside the gene matches. The CDR3 sequence: CASSMDRVNYGYTF. CDR3 nucleotides: TGTGCCAGCAGCATGGACAGGGTAAACTATGGCTACACCTTC.

V and J are TRBV7-9 and TRBJ1-4; D is ambiguous. The V gene's germline CDR1 is SEHNR and CDR2 FQNEAQ (reference sequence). Trimming pared 3 bases from V and 5 bases from J, leaving 4 bases between. This CDR3 spans 12 amino acids. CDR3 loop: CASSLLNEKLFF. In DNA, the CDR3 is TGTGCCAGCAGCTTGTTGAATGAAAAACTGTTTTTT.

The CDR3 sequence is CASARDRATDTQYF. In DNA form, the CDR3 reads TGTGCTAGTGCCCGGGACAGGGCAACCGATACGCAGTATTTT. This sequence joins TRBV12-5 and TRBJ2-3, with 9 bases fitting TRBD1. There are 14 residues in the CDR3. Germline V gene lookup returns CDR1 LGHNT and CDR2 FRNRAP. Germline trimming cut 7 bases from V and 6 bases from J; bases unmatched to any gene: 8.

The chain employs TRBV18 and TRBJ2-1; D unclear. Trimming removed 4 bases at V and 2 bases at J, with 12 bases between. The CDR3 contains 15 residues. Germline-derived CDR1 and CDR2 are KGHSH and LQKENI. CDR3 nucleotides: TGTGCCAGCTCACGGGATTCCCACCCCTACAATGAGCAGTTCTTC. Residues: CASSRDSHPYNEQFF.